This TCR beta chain comes out of a study of blood T cell repertoires in COVID-19. The overall study: T cells, B-cell-depleted T cells, or PBMCs supplied cDNA or gDNA.

In the original analysis: Estimated nucleated cell counts came from reference gene primer amplification. Sequencing was performed with immunoSEQ multiplex PCR; in TCRdb, only in-frame clones are kept and a portion is missing. V and J calls and clone size follow that table, whereas D and trimming were derived from the DNA. The sample lists 260,000 or so clones; 85% were seen once. This receptor was taken from a woman between 50 and 59 years old who had recovered from COVID-19. What was sequenced was PBMCs or T cells enriched from blood (not recorded which).

For the CDR3, the DNA is TGTGCCAGCAGTTTAAGATCTAGCGGGACTATCTCCTACGAGCAGTACTTC. Protein sequence: CASSLRSSGTISYEQYF. The J gene is TRBJ2-7, the V gene TRBV27; 9 nucleotides match TRBD2. Losses at the gene ends were 2 bases for V and 0 bases for J; bases not matched to a gene: 8. Germline V gene data show CDR1 as MNHEY and CDR2 as SMNVEV (reference sequence). CDR3 length equals 17 residues.